Each of the 7 T cell receptor beta chains below was sequenced from the same sample in a study of T cell changes during pregnancy in multiple sclerosis. Clones were sequenced by immunoSEQ multiplex PCR, and TCRdb holds only the in-frame ones, with some missing. The table lists tens of thousands of clones, 80% to 95% of them singletons, with more than 0.3% in the top ten. The source was CD4+ T cells from peripheral blood mononuclear cells, collected after pregnancy. The source is a female donor in good health, enrolled as a control in a pregnancy study.

The J gene is TRBJ2-3, the V gene TRBV11-2, with 9 bases identical to TRBD2. V dropped 5 bases and J dropped 7; count of bases not matched to a gene: 10. The CDR3 loop spans 15 amino acids. Germline CDR1 reads SGHAT; CDR2 reads FQNNGV. The CDR3 region has the DNA TGTGCCAGCAGCCCCCTAGCGGGATGGGGGAATACGCAGTATTTT. It yields the protein CASSPLAGWGNTQYF.

This rearrangement joins TRBV6-5 to TRBJ1-5, with D tentatively TRBD1 (5 bases). Trimming removed 6 bases from V and 0 bases from J, with 12 bases in between. The germline gives CDR1 MNHEY, CDR2 SVGAGI. The CDR3 is 15 amino acids. The CDR3 here is CASRQQGYSNQPQHF. DNA of the CDR3: TGTGCCAGCAGACAGCAGGGTTATAGCAATCAGCCCCAGCATTTT.

This sequence joins TRBV2 and TRBJ2-2, with D unresolved. Germline CDR1 is SNHLY and CDR2 is FYNNEI. With 6 bases removed from V and 6 bases from J, the gap between germline ends came to 17 bases. The CDR3 extends over 15 amino acids. As DNA, the CDR3 is TGTGCCAGCAGAGTAACTCACCTGGGCCCCGGGGAGCTGTTTTTT. It specifies CASRVTHLGPGELFF.

The rearrangement uses TRBV7-9 and TRBJ1-1, with D tentatively TRBD1 (5 bases). Germline CDR1 SEHNR, CDR2 FQNEAQ (reference sequence). CDR3 length: 13 residues. Trimming took off 5 bases at V and 2 bases at J, with 9 bases between the two ends. CDR3 DNA: TGTGCCAGCAGCCTAGGACATAACACTGAAGCTTTCTTT. It translates to CASSLGHNTEAFF.

J is TRBJ1-1 and V is TRBV6-5; 7 bases match TRBD1. Germline lookup yields CDR1 MNHEY and CDR2 SVGAGI. V shed 5 bases, J shed 4 bases, and the junction held 4 bases outside the gene matches. The CDR3 has 13 amino acids. CDR3 region: CASSQGVSTEAFF. Here the CDR3 DNA reads TGTGCCAGCAGTCAGGGGGTAAGCACTGAAGCTTTCTTT.

The chain has TRBV5-1 and TRBJ2-3; 9 bases match TRBD2. Germline lookup yields CDR1 SGHRS and CDR2 YFSETQ. V gave up 0 bases and J gave up 6 bases; unmatched junction bases: 8. CDR3 length: 16 residues. This CDR3 is CASSLGVAGVSDTQYF. CDR3 DNA: TGCGCCAGCAGCTTGGGGGTAGCGGGAGTGTCGGATACGCAGTATTTT.

The genes are TRBV7-6 and TRBJ2-3; 12 bases align to TRBD2. This CDR3 is built from 16 residues. Germline V CDR1 and CDR2: SGHVS, FNYEAQ. The ends lost 5 bases at V and 2 bases at J; junction bases unmatched: 5. CDR3: CASSPTSGGYTDTQYF. The CDR3 DNA sequence: TGTGCCAGCAGCCCGACTAGCGGGGGATACACAGATACGCAGTATTTT.